The clone carrying this TCR beta chain was seen only a few times. The entry originates in a study of early T cells in non-severe SARS-CoV-2 infection. Unique molecular identifiers tagged individual cDNA molecules. Using its own MiXCR run on the 5' RACE reads, TCRdb lists one record per CDR3 protein. The table has some 56,000 distinct CDR3 sequences, over 12% seen once. The CDR3 spans 13 residues. V was cut by 1 base and J by 4 bases, with 7 bases left in between. The V gene's germline CDR1 is LNHNV and CDR2 YYDKDF (reference sequence). This TCR was recovered from an adult who was a healthcare worker with PCR-confirmed SARS-CoV-2 infection or an uninfected control (not recorded which). The sample was whole blood, taken at baseline. The chain links TRBV15 to TRBJ1-1, with a possible D match to TRBD1 (5 bases). The CDR3 DNA reads as TGTGCCACCAGCAGAGGGGGGTCCACTGAAGCTTTCTTT. Amino acid sequence: CATSRGGSTEAFF.